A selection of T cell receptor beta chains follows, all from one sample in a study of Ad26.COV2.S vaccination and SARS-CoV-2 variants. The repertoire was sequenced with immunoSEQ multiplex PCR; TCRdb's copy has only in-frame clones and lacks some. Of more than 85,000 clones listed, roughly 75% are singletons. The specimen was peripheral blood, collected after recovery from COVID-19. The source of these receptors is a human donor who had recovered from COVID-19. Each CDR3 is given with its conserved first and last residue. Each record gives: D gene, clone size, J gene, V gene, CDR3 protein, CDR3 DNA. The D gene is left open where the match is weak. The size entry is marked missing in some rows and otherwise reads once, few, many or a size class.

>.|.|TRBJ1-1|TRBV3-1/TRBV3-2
CASSQVIGAEAFF
TGTGCCAGCAGCCAAGTAATTGGGGCTGAAGCTTTCTTT
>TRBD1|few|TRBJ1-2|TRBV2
CASRDDARGFDGYTF
TGTGCCAGCAGGGATGATGCCAGGGGGTTCGATGGCTACACCTTC
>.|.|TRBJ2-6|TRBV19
CASKMAGANVLTF
TGTGCCAGTAAGATGGCCGGGGCCAACGTCCTGACTTTC
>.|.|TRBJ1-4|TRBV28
CASRGFTDGNEKLFF
TGTGCCAGCAGGGGCTTCACGGACGGAAATGAAAAACTGTTTTTT
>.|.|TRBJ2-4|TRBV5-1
CASRAPGGGENIQYF
TGCGCCAGCAGAGCCCCTGGTGGCGGCGAAAACATTCAGTACTTC
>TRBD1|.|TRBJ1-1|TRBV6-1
CASSEWDRGAAEAFF
TGTGCCAGCAGTGAATGGGACAGGGGGGCAGCTGAAGCTTTCTTT
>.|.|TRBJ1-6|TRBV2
CASRKVDSGNSPLHF
TGTGCCAGCCGTAAGGTCGACTCCGGTAATTCACCCCTCCACTTT
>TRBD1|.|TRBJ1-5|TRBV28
CASRPPGGVHYQHF
TGTGCCAGCAGACCCCCAGGGGGAGTTCATTACCAGCATTTT
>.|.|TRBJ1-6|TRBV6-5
CASSLEGRDSPLHF
TGTGCCAGCAGTTTAGAGGGTCGTGATTCACCCCTCCACTTT
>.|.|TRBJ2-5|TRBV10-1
CASAGTLQETQYF
TGCGCCAGCGCGGGGACATTACAAGAGACCCAGTACTTC
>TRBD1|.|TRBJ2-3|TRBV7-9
CASSWGQGEADTQYF
TGTGCCAGCAGCTGGGGACAGGGGGAGGCAGATACGCAGTATTTT
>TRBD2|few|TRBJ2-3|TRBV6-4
CASSPSSGGRDTQYF
TGTGCCAGCAGTCCCTCAAGCGGGGGAAGAGATACGCAGTATTTT
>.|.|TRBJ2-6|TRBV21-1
CASSKAPYTSIRTGSGANVLTF
TGTGCCAGCAGCAAAGCGCCCTACACCTCGATCAGAACCGGTTCTGGGGCCAACGTCCTGACTTTC
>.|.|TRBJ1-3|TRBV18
CASSPEGTANTIYF
TGTGCCAGCTCACCAGAGGGAACGGCGAACACCATATATTTT
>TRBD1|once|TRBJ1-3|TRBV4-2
CASSQALGQGTGNTIYF
TGTGCCAGCAGCCAAGCCCTAGGACAGGGAACTGGAAACACCATATATTTT